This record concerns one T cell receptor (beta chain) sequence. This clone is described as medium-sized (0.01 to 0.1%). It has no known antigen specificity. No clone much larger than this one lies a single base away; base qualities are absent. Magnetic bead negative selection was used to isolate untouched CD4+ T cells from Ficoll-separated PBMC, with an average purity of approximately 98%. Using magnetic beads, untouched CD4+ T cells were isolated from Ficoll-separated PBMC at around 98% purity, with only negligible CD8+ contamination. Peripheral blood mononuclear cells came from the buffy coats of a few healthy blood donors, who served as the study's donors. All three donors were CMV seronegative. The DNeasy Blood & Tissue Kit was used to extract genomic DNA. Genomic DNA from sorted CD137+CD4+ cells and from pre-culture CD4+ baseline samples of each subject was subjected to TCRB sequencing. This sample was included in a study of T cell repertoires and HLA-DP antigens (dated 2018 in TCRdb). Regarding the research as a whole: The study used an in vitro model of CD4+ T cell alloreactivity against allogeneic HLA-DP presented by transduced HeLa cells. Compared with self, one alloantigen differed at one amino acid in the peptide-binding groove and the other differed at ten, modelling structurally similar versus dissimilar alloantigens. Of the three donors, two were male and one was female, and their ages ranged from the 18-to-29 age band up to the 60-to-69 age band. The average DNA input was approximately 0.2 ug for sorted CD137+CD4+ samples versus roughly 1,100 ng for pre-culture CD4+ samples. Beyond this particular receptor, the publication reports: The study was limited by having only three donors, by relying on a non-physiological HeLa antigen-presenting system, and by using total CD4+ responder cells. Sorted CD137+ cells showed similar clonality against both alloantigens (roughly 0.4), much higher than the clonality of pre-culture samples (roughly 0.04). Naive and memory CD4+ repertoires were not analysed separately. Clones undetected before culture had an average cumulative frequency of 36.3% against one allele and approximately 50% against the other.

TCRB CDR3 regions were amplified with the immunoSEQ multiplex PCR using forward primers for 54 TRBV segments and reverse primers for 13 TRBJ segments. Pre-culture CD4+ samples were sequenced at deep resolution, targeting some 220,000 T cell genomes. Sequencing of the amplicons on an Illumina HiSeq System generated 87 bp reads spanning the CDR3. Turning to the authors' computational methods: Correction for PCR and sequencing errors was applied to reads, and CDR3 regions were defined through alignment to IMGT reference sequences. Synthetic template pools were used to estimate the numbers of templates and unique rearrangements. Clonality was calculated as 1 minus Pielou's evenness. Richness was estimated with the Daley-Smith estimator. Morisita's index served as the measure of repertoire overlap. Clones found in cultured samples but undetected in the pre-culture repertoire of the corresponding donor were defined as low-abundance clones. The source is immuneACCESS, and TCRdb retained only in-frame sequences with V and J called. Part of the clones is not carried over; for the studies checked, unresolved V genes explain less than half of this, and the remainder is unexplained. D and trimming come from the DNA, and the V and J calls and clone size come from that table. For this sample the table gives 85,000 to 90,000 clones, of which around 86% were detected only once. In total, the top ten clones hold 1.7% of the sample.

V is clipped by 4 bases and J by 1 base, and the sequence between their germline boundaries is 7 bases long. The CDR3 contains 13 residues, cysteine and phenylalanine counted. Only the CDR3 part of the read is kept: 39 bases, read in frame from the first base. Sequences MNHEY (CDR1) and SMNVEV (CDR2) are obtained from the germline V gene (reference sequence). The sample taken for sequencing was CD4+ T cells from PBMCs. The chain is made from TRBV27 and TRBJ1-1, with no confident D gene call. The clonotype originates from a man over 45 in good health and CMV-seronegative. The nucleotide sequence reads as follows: TGTGCCAGCAGTTCCTACAGGAACACTGAAGCTTTCTTT. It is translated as CASSSYRNTEAFF.